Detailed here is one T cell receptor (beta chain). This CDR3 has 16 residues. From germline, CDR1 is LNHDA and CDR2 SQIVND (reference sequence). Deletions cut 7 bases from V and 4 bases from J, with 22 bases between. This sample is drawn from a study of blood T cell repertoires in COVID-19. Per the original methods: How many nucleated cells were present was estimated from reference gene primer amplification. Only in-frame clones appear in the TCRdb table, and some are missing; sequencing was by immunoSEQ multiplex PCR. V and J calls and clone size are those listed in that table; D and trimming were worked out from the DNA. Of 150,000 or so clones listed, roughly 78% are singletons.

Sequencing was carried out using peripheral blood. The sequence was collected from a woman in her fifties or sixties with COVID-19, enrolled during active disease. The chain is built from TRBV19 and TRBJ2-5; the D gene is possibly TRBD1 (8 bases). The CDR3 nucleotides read TGTGCCAGTAAAGACTCCCACAGGGGGGGGAGAGAGACCCAGTACTTC. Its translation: CASKDSHRGGRETQYF.